One and the same sample provided the 20 T cell receptor beta chains below, sequenced in a study of T cell clonality in common variable immunodeficiency. Whole-study results and caveats: Reportedly, TCR beta sequences from common variable immunodeficiency showed fewer deletions and N-nucleotide insertions.

Generated by immunoSEQ multiplex PCR, the TCRdb table keeps only in-frame clones and is missing some. The sample was found to contain around 28,000 clones, and every one recurs. These receptors are not linked to any known antigen. Sequenced: peripheral blood mononuclear cells. The receptor source for this set is a human donor with common variable immunodeficiency.

As to this clone: Read sequence stops 3 residues before the CDR3 end, and the germline J gene provides the missing end. The genes are TRBV7-2 and TRBJ2-1, with D tentatively TRBD1 (6 bases). The length of the CDR3 is 15 residues. CDR1 is SGHTA and CDR2 is FQGNSA in the germline V gene. V was shortened by 1 base and J by 8 bases, with 15 bases between the two germline ends. The CDR3 sequence: CASSLGELYRDEQFF. The CDR3 DNA, read in part, is TGTGCCAGCAGCTTAGGAGAGCTATACAGGGATGAG. The complete variable domain, with remaining parts taken from reference TRBV7-2 and TRBJ2-1, reads GAGVSQSPSNKVTEKGKDVELRCDPISGHTALYWYRQSLGQGLEFLIYFQGNSAPDKSGLPSDRFSAERTGGSVSTLTIQRTQQEDSAVYLCASSLGELYRDEQFFGPGTRLTVL.

This clone was counted between two and nine times. The part of the CDR3 DNA that was read is TGTGCCTGGAGTCGAAGAAGGCATGGC. It yields the protein CAWSRRRHG. From start to end, the CDR3 is CAWSRRRHGYTF. This chain links TRBV30 with TRBJ1-2; no definite D call. The DNA ends 3 residues before the CDR3 does, and the rest of the CDR3 is filled in from the germline J gene. Trimming took 2 bases from V and 6 from J, leaving 10 bases between them. The CDR3 extends over 12 amino acids. The germline V gene has CDR1 GTSNPN and CDR2 SVGIG (reference sequence).

This clone came up a few times. The read comes to an end 3 residues before the CDR3 does, leaving the germline J gene to fill in the end. The chain recombines TRBV7-2 with TRBJ1-2; D is possibly TRBD1 (6 bases). CDR1 is SGHTA and CDR2 is FQGNSA in the germline V gene. The CDR3 contains 15 residues. The CDR3 sequence is CASSGGALRGGGYTF. CDR3 bases read: TGTGCCAGCAGCGGGGGGGCTTTAAGGGGTGGCGGC.

This clone was seen repeatedly, ten times or more. The read is 3 residues too short to cover the CDR3 end, so that end is filled in from the germline J gene. The chain employs TRBV3-1 (or the pseudogene TRBV3-2) and TRBJ2-3; D unresolved. Germline V gene data show CDR1 as LGHDT and CDR2 as YNNKEL (reference sequence). V lost 9 bases and J 6 bases, leaving 10 bases between the germline ends. This CDR3 has 11 amino acids. CDR3 bases read: TGTGCCAGTAACAACCCGGATACG. This translates into CASNNPDT. The CDR3 reads in full as CASNNPDTQYF.

This clone was counted only a few times. The CDR3 end falls 3 residues outside the read, so it is completed with the germline J gene. This rearrangement joins TRBV5-1 to TRBJ2-5, with 8 bases identical to TRBD1. J was trimmed by 1 base and V by 7 bases; bases with no gene match: 9. This CDR3 region has 15 residues. CDR1 is SGHRS and CDR2 is YFSETQ in the germline V gene. The sequenced CDR3 bases are TGCGCCAGCGGGCCTGGAACAGGGGGCCAAGAGACC. Amino acid sequence: CASGPGTGGQET. The entire CDR3 protein reads CASGPGTGGQETQYF.

The table lists this clone with many counts. With the read ending 3 residues before the CDR3 end, the germline J gene is used to fill in that end. This sequence joins TRBV20-1 and TRBJ2-1; 10 bases align to TRBD1. CDR3 size: 13 residues. Per germline, CDR1 DFQATT and CDR2 SNEGSKA (reference sequence). V lost 6 bases and J lost 5; bases outside the gene matches: 4. This CDR3 reads CSAQTGGHNEQFF. Incomplete CDR3 DNA: TGCAGTGCCCAGACAGGGGGCCACAATGAG.

Of note for this clone: The sequenced fragment ends 3 residues before the CDR3 boundary, so the rest is inferred from the germline J gene. V is TRBV7-2 and J is TRBJ1-2, with D possibly being TRBD1 (5 bases). CDR1 SGHTA and CDR2 FQGNSA come from the germline V gene. Trimming stripped 1 base from V and 6 bases from J, with 12 bases between. CDR3 size: 14 residues. This CDR3 reads CASSLVPRDDGYTF. The covered CDR3 bases are TGTGCCAGCAGCTTAGTACCCAGGGATGATGGC.

This clone has ten or more counts. With the read ending 3 residues before the CDR3 end, the germline J gene is used to fill in that end. V gene TRBV10-3 combines with J gene TRBJ1-1; 7 positions match TRBD1. The CDR3 contains 14 residues. CDR1 is ENHRY and CDR2 is SYGVKD in the germline V gene. The junction had 6 bases not matched to a gene; V was cut back by 3 bases and J by 5 bases. This CDR3 is CAISETGDLTEAFF. Partial CDR3 DNA: TGTGCCATCAGTGAAACAGGGGACTTGACTGAA.

This clone was picked up a small number of times. From the germline J gene comes the end of the CDR3, since the read stops 3 residues before it. The chain couples TRBV7-2 to TRBJ1-5, with 7 bases aligning to TRBD1. The trim removed 4 bases at V and 7 bases at J, leaving 4 bases unmatched. Germline V gives CDR1 SGHTA, CDR2 FQGNSA. This CDR3 contains 13 residues. CDR3 loop: CASSYRGGQPQHF. The CDR3 DNA, read in part, is TGTGCCAGCAGCTACAGGGGTGGACAGCCC.

On this clone: The read halts 3 residues ahead of the CDR3 end, with the missing end drawn from the germline J gene. The V call is TRBV7-8, the J call TRBJ2-1; TRBD1 matches 7 bases. Trimming cost V 5 bases and J 0 bases; bases outside gene matches: 7. The germline V gene encodes CDR1 SGHVS and CDR2 FQNEAQ. The CDR3 spans 16 residues. This CDR3 reads CASSDWGTVSYNEQFF. CDR3 DNA, as far as it was read: TGTGCCAGCAGCGACTGGGGGACAGTCTCCTACAATGAG. Supplemented by reference TRBV7-8 and TRBJ2-1, the full variable domain reads GAGVSQSPRYKVAKRGQDVALRCDPISGHVSLFWYQQALGQGPEFLTYFQNEAQLDKSGLPSDRFFAERPEGSVSTLKIQRTQQEDSAVYLCASSDWGTVSYNEQFFGPGTRLTVL.

About this clone itself: The read finishes 3 residues shy of the CDR3 end, and the germline J gene is used to complete it. The chain carries TRBV5-6 and TRBJ1-1, with unresolved D. Germline-derived CDR1 and CDR2 are SGHDT and YYEEEE. CDR3 length: 12 amino acids. Between the trimmed V and J ends, which lost 4 bases and 3 bases, there was a span of 7 bases. CDR3 loop: CASSQLHTEAFF. The sequenced part of the CDR3 DNA is TGTGCCAGCAGCCAACTACACACTGAA.

CDR3 bases read: TGTGCCAGCAGCCCTCGACAGGAGTTTTCACCC. This sequence encodes CASSPRQEFSP. The CDR3, in full, reads CASSPRQEFSPLHF. This chain uses TRBV6-2 or TRBV6-3 with TRBJ1-6, with a possible D match to TRBD1 (6 bases). With the read ending 3 residues before the CDR3 end, the germline J gene is used to fill in that end. Germline assignment: CDR1 MNHEY and CDR2 SVGEGT. Trimming shortened V by 6 bases and J by 9 bases, and 15 bases separated the two germline ends. The CDR3 has 14 amino acids.

This clone was seen a few times. The sequence runs out 3 residues before the end of the CDR3; the remainder is reconstructed from the germline J gene. V and J are TRBV18 and TRBJ1-5; possible D gene TRBD1, 6 bases. Germline V gene data show CDR1 as KGHSH and CDR2 as LQKENI. V lost 6 bases and J lost 0, with 12 bases in between. The CDR3 totals 15 residues. The CDR3 protein is CASSIGTSSNQPQHF. The CDR3 bases that were read are TGTGCCAGCTCGATAGGGACATCTAGCAATCAGCCC.

In this sample, this clone turned up a few times. The observed sequence ends 3 residues before the CDR3 terminus, with the missing tail filled in from the germline J gene. V is TRBV7-2 and J is TRBJ1-1; D is undetermined. V lost 1 base, J lost 0 bases, and 6 bases lay in between. This CDR3 has 14 amino acids. In germline, CDR1 is SGHTA, CDR2 FQGNSA. Partial CDR3 DNA: TGTGCCAGCAGCTTAGTCTCAGTGAACACTGAA. Its protein product is CASSLVSVNTE. The complete CDR3 reads CASSLVSVNTEAFF.

This clone was counted only a few times. The read is 3 residues too short to cover the CDR3 end, so that end is filled in from the germline J gene. The V gene is TRBV7-9, the J gene TRBJ1-6; D is perhaps TRBD1 (6 bases). This CDR3 is built from 15 residues. Trimming took off 0 bases at V and 7 bases at J, with 10 bases between the two ends. Per germline, CDR1 SEHNR and CDR2 FQNEAQ (reference sequence). The covered CDR3 bases are TGTGCCAGCAGCTTAGCCTCAGGGGTGAATTCACCC. Protein product: CASSLASGVNSP. The whole CDR3 is CASSLASGVNSPLHF.

Points on this clone: The CDR3 end falls 3 residues outside the read, so it is completed with the germline J gene. V is TRBV5-6 and J is TRBJ1-1, with D unresolved. The CDR3 runs 13 residues. Trimming shortened V by 1 base and J by 1 base, and 5 bases separated the two germline ends. Germline-derived CDR1 and CDR2 are SGHDT and YYEEEE. Partial CDR3 DNA: TGTGCCAGCAGCTTGACAGAGAACACTGAA. This translates into CASSLTENTE. The full CDR3 is CASSLTENTEAFF.

Only a few counts were recorded for this clone. Read sequence stops 3 residues before the CDR3 end, and the germline J gene provides the missing end. The J gene is TRBJ1-6, the V gene TRBV6-2 or TRBV6-3; 8 bases agree with TRBD1. The V and J ends lost 6 bases and 9 bases, in that order; junction bases with no gene match: 7. This CDR3 is built from 14 residues. The germline V gene has CDR1 MNHEY and CDR2 SVGEGT. Incomplete CDR3 DNA: TGTGCCAGCAGCACAGGGGGGGGAGGTTCACCC. It codes for CASSTGGGGSP. The entire CDR3 protein is CASSTGGGGSPLHF.

This clone was detected only a few times. The sequenced fragment ends 3 residues before the CDR3 boundary, so the rest is inferred from the germline J gene. The chain uses TRBV6-1 and TRBJ2-2; D ambiguous. There are 14 residues in the CDR3. Per the germline V gene, CDR1 is MNHNS and CDR2 is SASEGT. Deletions cut 4 bases from V and 1 base from J, with 7 bases between. CDR3 sequence: CASSASRNTGELFF. The sequenced part of the CDR3 DNA is TGTGCCAGCAGTGCATCCAGGAACACCGGGGAG.

This clone was counted a few times. The read finishes 3 residues shy of the CDR3 end, and the germline J gene is used to complete it. This chain uses TRBV19 with TRBJ2-5, with 8 nucleotides matching TRBD2. The germline gives CDR1 LNHDA, CDR2 SQIVND (reference sequence). V shed 7 bases and J 5 bases; nucleotides not matched to a gene: 6. CDR3 length equals 13 residues. The sequenced part of the CDR3 DNA is TGTGCCAGTAATATGGCGGGGGGCGAGACC. It codes for CASNMAGGET. The whole CDR3 reads CASNMAGGETQYF.

The table lists this clone with many counts. Germline is not matched at one junction end, which may reflect a read error. The CDR3 here is CASSQGPPAGGVETQYF. Incomplete CDR3 DNA: TGCGCCAGCAGCCAAGGGCCCCCAGCGGGGGGCGTAGAGACC. The V gene is TRBV4-2, the J gene TRBJ2-5, with 9 nucleotides matching TRBD2. The read terminates 3 residues ahead of where the CDR3 ends, so the germline J gene completes it. The germline V gene has CDR1 LGHNA and CDR2 YNFKEQ. The CDR3 loop spans 17 amino acids.